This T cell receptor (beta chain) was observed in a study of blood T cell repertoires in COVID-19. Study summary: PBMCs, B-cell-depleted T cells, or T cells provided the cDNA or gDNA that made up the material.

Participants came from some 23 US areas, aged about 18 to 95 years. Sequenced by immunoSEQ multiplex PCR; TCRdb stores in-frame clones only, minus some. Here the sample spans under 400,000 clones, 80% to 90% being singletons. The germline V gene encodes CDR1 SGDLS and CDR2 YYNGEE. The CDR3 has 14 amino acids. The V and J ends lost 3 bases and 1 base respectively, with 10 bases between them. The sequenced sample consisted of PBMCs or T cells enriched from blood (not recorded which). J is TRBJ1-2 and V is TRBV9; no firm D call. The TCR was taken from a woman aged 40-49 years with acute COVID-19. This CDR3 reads CASSESRGNYGYTF. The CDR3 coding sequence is TGTGCCAGCAGCGAATCCAGAGGTAACTATGGCTACACCTTC.